Listed here is a single TCR beta chain. The antigen is undetermined. This entry belongs to a study of Ad26.COV2.S vaccination and SARS-CoV-2 variants. TCRdb keeps only in-frame clones here, not all; method: immunoSEQ multiplex PCR. Among about 350,000 clones listed, more than 75% were seen once. Treatment in this sample: some 20 received Ad26.COV2.S at low or high dose, single or two shots; several received placebo; per-sample allocation not given. Sampling happened 63 days after the first vaccine or placebo injection. Findings of the study overall: After vaccination, reports described spike-specific CD8+ and CD4+ T cell responses as showing substantial breadth.

Germline V gene lookup returns CDR1 SGHAT and CDR2 FQNNGV. The V end was cut by 4 bases, the J end by 0 bases, with 13 bases between. The CDR3 spans 15 residues. The TCR originated in a person aged 18-65 years who received the Ad26.COV2.S COVID-19 vaccine or a placebo. The rearrangement uses TRBV11-2 and TRBJ2-7; D remains unclear. Sample: peripheral blood, taken in a trial of Ad26.COV2.S vaccine versus placebo. CDR3 in DNA: TGTGCCAGCAGCTCAATCAGCAGCTTCTCCTACGAGCAGTACTTC. Its protein product is CASSSISSFSYEQYF.